Below, 28 T cell receptor beta chains from the same sample are listed, as sequenced in a study of read filtering for tumor transcriptome and immune sequencing. Molecular barcoded adaptors covering alpha/delta and beta/gamma chains were used on about 0.4 ug RNA. TCRdb re-called the reads through MiXCR, storing one row per CDR3 protein. The table has about 39,000 distinct CDR3 sequences, 14% seen once. The sample was a population of CD138-negative cells sorted from bone marrow. All receptors derive from a donor aged 40 or older with multiple myeloma.

This clonotype was recorded many times. V and J are TRBV7-2 and TRBJ2-1; D is possibly TRBD1 (5 bases). This CDR3 region has 12 residues. Looked up from germline, CDR1 is SGHTA and CDR2 is FQGNSA. Trimming took 3 bases from V and 9 from J, leaving 9 bases between them. This chain's CDR3 is CASSFAGIEQFF. The CDR3 nucleotides read TGTGCCAGCAGCTTCGCAGGGATTGAGCAGTTCTTC.

The chain combines TRBV5-1 with TRBJ1-1, with 7 bases lining up with TRBD1. This CDR3 region has 15 residues. Trimming cost V 3 bases and J 1 base; bases outside gene matches: 6. Germline V CDR1 and CDR2: SGHRS, YFSETQ. The CDR3: CASSSSTGRNTEAFF. The DNA for the CDR3 is TGCGCCAGCAGCTCGTCGACAGGGAGGAACACTGAAGCTTTCTTT.

This clonotype was detected a few times. V and J are TRBV2 and TRBJ2-7; D not certain. This CDR3 has 11 residues. From germline, CDR1 is SNHLY and CDR2 FYNNEI. V shed 7 bases and J shed 1 base, with 5 bases lying between them. In DNA, the CDR3 is TGTGCCAGCACGTGGTCCTACGAGCAGTACTTC. This gives the protein CASTWSYEQYF.

Ten or more counts support this clonotype. The chain carries TRBV7-8 and TRBJ1-1; possibly TRBD1 for D (6 bases). The CDR3 totals 14 residues. The V end was cut by 1 base, the J end by 5 bases, with 11 bases between. Looked up from germline, CDR1 is SGHVS and CDR2 is FQNEAQ. CDR3 region: CASSLVRGQTEAFF. The CDR3 DNA is TGTGCCAGCAGCTTAGTACGGGGGCAGACTGAAGCTTTCTTT.

The rearrangement uses TRBV7-9 and TRBJ1-1; D is ambiguous. The CDR3 extends over 13 amino acids. V lost 2 bases and J 6 bases, leaving 10 bases between the germline ends. Looked up from germline, CDR1 is SEHNR and CDR2 is FQNEAQ (reference sequence). CDR3 in amino acids: CASSLFHKAEAFF. The CDR3, as DNA: TGTGCCAGCAGCTTATTTCACAAAGCTGAAGCTTTCTTT.

The rearrangement uses TRBV20-1 and TRBJ2-1, with D maybe TRBD1 (6 bases). Germline CDR1 reads DFQATT; CDR2 reads SNEGSKA (reference sequence). V lost 5 bases and J lost 6, with 23 bases in between. The CDR3 length is 16 residues. The CDR3 sequence: CSAEGPTGPQGNEQFF. The CDR3 region has the DNA TGCAGTGCTGAGGGACCAACAGGGCCGCAGGGCAATGAGCAGTTCTTC.

This clonotype was seen ten or more times. The genes are TRBV5-1 and TRBJ2-1, with TRBD2 identical over 8 bases. V shed 3 bases, J shed 0 bases, and the junction held 5 bases outside the gene matches. Germline lookup yields CDR1 SGHRS and CDR2 YFSETQ. The CDR3 loop spans 16 amino acids. This chain's CDR3 is CASSYSGGSSYNEQFF. As DNA, the CDR3 is TGCGCCAGCAGCTACTCGGGAGGGAGCTCCTACAATGAGCAGTTCTTC.

In its sample, this clonotype was seen many times. This chain links TRBV3-1 with TRBJ2-7; 8 nucleotides line up with TRBD2. The junction had 3 bases not matched to a gene; V was cut back by 0 bases and J by 2 bases. This CDR3 has 15 residues. Germline V gene data show CDR1 as LGHDT and CDR2 as YNNKEL (reference sequence). The CDR3 reads CASSQERGGTYEQYF. The CDR3 coding sequence is TGTGCCAGCAGCCAAGAACGGGGGGGAACCTACGAGCAGTACTTC.

This clonotype was counted ten times or more. This chain joins TRBV9 and TRBJ2-5; D remains unclear. Per the germline V gene, CDR1 is SGDLS and CDR2 is YYNGEE. The CDR3 extends over 14 amino acids. V was shortened by 4 bases and J by 4 bases, with 14 bases between the two germline ends. The CDR3 reads CASSSGPQRETQYF. The CDR3 DNA reads TGTGCCAGCAGCTCAGGACCCCAGCGAGAGACCCAGTACTTC.

A few counts support this clonotype. The genes are TRBV24-1 and TRBJ2-1, with a tentative D call TRBD1 (5 bases). This CDR3 spans 16 amino acids. Trimming stripped 2 bases from V and 1 base from J, with 11 bases between. Per the germline V gene, CDR1 is KGHDR and CDR2 is SFDVKD. The CDR3 DNA reads TGTGCCACCAGTGATTCGAGCAGGGCATCCTACAATGAGCAGTTCTTC. This gives the protein CATSDSSRASYNEQFF.

This clonotype was counted ten times or more. The rearrangement links TRBV24-1 to TRBJ2-2; D is uncertain. Germline V CDR1 and CDR2: KGHDR, SFDVKD. V gave up 10 bases and J gave up 2 bases, with 10 bases separating them. The CDR3 is 13 residues long. CDR3 coding DNA: TGTGCCACGACGGCCAGAAACACCGGGGAGCTGTTTTTT. Protein: CATTARNTGELFF.

This clonotype was observed at least ten times. The chain employs TRBV28 and TRBJ1-4; 7 bases are a match to TRBD1. Germline trimming cut 4 bases from V and 0 bases from J; bases unmatched to any gene: 5. The CDR3 covers 16 residues. CDR1 MDHEN and CDR2 SYDVKM come from the germline V gene. The CDR3 region is CASSSRGTATNEKLFF. The CDR3 DNA follows: TGTGCCAGCAGTTCCAGGGGGACGGCAACTAATGAAAAACTGTTTTTT.

This clonotype was seen at least ten times. The CDR3 sequence: CASRTKSGSTNEQFF. The CDR3 coding sequence is TGTGCCAGTAGAACGAAAAGCGGGAGTACCAATGAGCAGTTCTTC. This rearrangement joins TRBV19 to TRBJ2-1; 8 nucleotides match TRBD2. This CDR3 has 15 amino acids. CDR1 and CDR2 (germline): LNHDA, SQIVND (reference sequence). V shed 6 bases and J 6 bases; nucleotides not matched to a gene: 10.

This clonotype was found many times. Since a much larger clone is just one base distant, this may be a read error. The J gene is TRBJ2-1, the V gene TRBV3-1; tentative D call: TRBD2 (5 bases). The length of the CDR3 is 16 residues. The germline V gene has CDR1 LGHDT and CDR2 YNNKEL (reference sequence). V dropped 3 bases and J dropped 9 bases, with 21 bases sitting between them. The chain's CDR3 is CASSHHRGRVRIEQFF. CDR3 nucleotide sequence: TGTGCCAGCAGCCACCATCGGGGAAGAGTCAGGATTGAGCAGTTCTTC.

As regards this clonotype: This sequence may be a read error, since a much larger clone differs from it by one base. This chain links TRBV7-9 with TRBJ1-2, with TRBD1 matching 9 bases. CDR1 and CDR2 (germline): SEHNR, FQNEAQ (reference sequence). The CDR3 has 12 residues. The CDR3 sequence is CASSTGGDGHTF. In DNA, the CDR3 is TGTGCCAGCAGCACAGGGGGCGATGGCCACACCTTC.

To note about this clonotype: The junction departs from germline at one end; a sequencing error may be responsible. This chain connects TRBV20-1 to TRBJ2-1, with no clear D. CDR1 and CDR2 from the germline V gene are DFQATT and SNEGSKA (reference sequence). This CDR3 has 16 amino acids. The CDR3 bases are TGCAGTGCCTCCCCCGTGCGGAGAAGCTCCTACAATGGGCAGTTCTTC. This sequence encodes CSASPVRRSSYNGQFF.

This clonotype came up many times. The chain joins TRBV2 to TRBJ2-2, with D uncertain. Germline V gene lookup returns CDR1 SNHLY and CDR2 FYNNEI. The CDR3 contains 16 residues. V dropped 2 bases and J dropped 1 base, with 11 bases sitting between them. Here the CDR3 DNA reads TGTGCCAGCAGTGAATGGAGTCATGTGAACACCGGGGAGCTGTTTTTT. Translated: CASSEWSHVNTGELFF.

This clonotype was detected many times. V usage is TRBV6-1 and J usage is TRBJ2-1; tentative D call: TRBD1 (5 bases). Germline CDR1 is MNHNS and CDR2 is SASEGT. Trimming pared 7 bases from V and 4 bases from J, leaving 17 bases between. There are 15 residues in the CDR3. CDR3 sequence: CASTLGQRLYNEQFF. The CDR3 DNA is TGTGCCAGCACCCTGGGGCAGAGACTTTACAATGAGCAGTTCTTC.

This clonotype was seen a handful of times. This chain links TRBV11-3 with TRBJ2-3; 7 nucleotides align to TRBD2. This CDR3 has 18 amino acids. Trimming cost V 5 bases and J 3 bases; bases outside gene matches: 17. Germline-derived CDR1 and CDR2 are SGHNT and YENEEA. CDR3 protein: CASSPDRWGGRETDTQYF. CDR3 coding DNA: TGTGCCAGCAGCCCCGACCGTTGGGGGGGGAGAGAAACAGATACGCAGTATTTT.

At least ten counts were recorded for this clonotype. This sequence joins TRBV7-9 and TRBJ2-5; 7 nucleotides match TRBD1. The V segment lost 4 bases and the J segment 4 bases; nucleotides outside the gene matches: 9. The CDR3 spans 15 residues. Germline CDR1 SEHNR, CDR2 FQNEAQ (reference sequence). The CDR3 loop reads CASSSRTGPGETQYF. The CDR3 coding sequence is TGTGCCAGCAGCTCGAGGACAGGACCGGGAGAGACCCAGTACTTC.

This clonotype showed up many times. The V and J genes are TRBV14 and TRBJ1-2; perhaps TRBD1 as D (5 bases). The germline V and J ends were trimmed by 0 bases and 10 bases, with 12 bases remaining between them. This CDR3 contains 13 residues. The germline V gene encodes CDR1 SGHDN and CDR2 FVKESK. The CDR3 coding sequence is TGTGCCAGCAGCCAAGACAGGGAACTGTACTACACCTTC. It specifies CASSQDRELYYTF. Full variable domain (outside the CDR3, taken from reference TRBV14 and TRBJ1-2): EAGVTQFPSHSVIEKGQTVTLRCDPISGHDNLYWYRRVMGKEIKFLLHFVKESKQDESGMPNNRFLAERTGGTYSTLKVQPAELEDSGVYFCASSQDRELYYTFGSGTRLTVV.

In its sample, this clonotype was seen many times. The genes are TRBV11-2 and TRBJ1-1; no firm D call. The CDR3 spans 12 residues. V was cut by 2 bases and J by 7 bases, with 8 bases left in between. CDR1 is SGHAT, CDR2 FQNNGV, per germline. CDR3 sequence (DNA): TGTGCCAGCAGCTTATTTACAGATGAAGCTTTCTTT. It codes for CASSLFTDEAFF.

This clonotype was detected ten times or more. A single base separates this from a much larger clone, so it may be a read error. V gene TRBV5-1 combines with J gene TRBJ2-1; no clear D gene. Germline CDR1 SGHRS, CDR2 YFSETQ. Trimming pared 0 bases from V and 6 bases from J, leaving 10 bases between. The CDR3 covers 14 residues. The CDR3 here is CASSLGPLCNEQFF. CDR3 coding DNA: TGCGCCAGCAGCTTGGGTCCGCTCTGCAATGAGCAGTTCTTC.

At least ten counts were recorded for this clonotype. CDR3 sequence: CASSLASGRAVEQFF. CDR3 nucleotides: TGTGCCAGCAGCTTAGCTAGCGGGAGGGCCGTTGAGCAGTTCTTC. This chain uses TRBV7-9 with TRBJ2-1; 11 nucleotides line up with TRBD2. CDR1 is SEHNR and CDR2 is FQNEAQ in the germline V gene (reference sequence). There are 15 residues in the CDR3. V dropped 0 bases and J dropped 9; count of bases not matched to a gene: 4.

In its sample, this clonotype was seen many times. The CDR3 region has the DNA TGTGCCAGCAGCCAAGATATGGGGGTGTTCTACAATGAGCAGTTCTTC. Its protein product is CASSQDMGVFYNEQFF. This chain connects TRBV4-2 to TRBJ2-1, with D perhaps TRBD1 or TRBD2 (5 bases each). V was pared by 0 bases and J by 3 bases, with 12 bases between. CDR3 length: 16 amino acids. Germline CDR1 is LGHNA and CDR2 is YNFKEQ.

This clonotype was detected many times. This sequence joins TRBV5-1 and TRBJ2-1, with 10 bases fitting TRBD2. Trimming took 4 bases from V and 9 from J; bases not matched to a gene: 19. CDR3 length equals 18 residues. Germline CDR1 is SGHRS and CDR2 is YFSETQ. The CDR3 is CASSRSGASSGGASEQFF. The DNA for the CDR3 is TGCGCCAGCAGCCGGAGCGGGGCATCCAGCGGGGGGGCAAGTGAGCAGTTCTTC. The full variable domain, completed using reference TRBV5-1 and TRBJ2-1, is KAGVTQTPRYLIKTRGQQVTLSCSPISGHRSVSWYQQTPGQGLQFLFEYFSETQRNKGNFPGRFSGRQFSNSRSEMNVSTLELGDSALYLCASSRSGASSGGASEQFFGPGTRLTVL.

This clonotype has ten or more counts. V usage is TRBV11-1 and J usage is TRBJ2-1, with 10 nucleotides matching TRBD2. The V gene's germline CDR1 is SGHAT and CDR2 FQDESV (reference sequence). The CDR3 consists of 15 residues. With V trimmed by 3 bases and J by 6 bases, 5 bases remained unmatched. The DNA of the CDR3 is TGTGCCAGCAGCTTGGCTAGCGGGAGTTTCAATGAGCAGTTCTTC. Protein sequence: CASSLASGSFNEQFF.

This clonotype occurred many times. Written as DNA, the CDR3 is TGCGCCAGCAGCTTGGGGGCAGGGGGAAGCTACGAGCAGTACTTC. Residues: CASSLGAGGSYEQYF. The chain is built from TRBV5-1 and TRBJ2-7; 7 bases agree with TRBD1. The length of the CDR3 is 15 residues. The trim removed 0 bases at V and 3 bases at J, leaving 6 bases unmatched. Germline V gives CDR1 SGHRS, CDR2 YFSETQ. Drawing the rest from reference TRBV5-1 and TRBJ2-7, the complete variable domain is KAGVTQTPRYLIKTRGQQVTLSCSPISGHRSVSWYQQTPGQGLQFLFEYFSETQRNKGNFPGRFSGRQFSNSRSEMNVSTLELGDSALYLCASSLGAGGSYEQYFGPGTRLTVT.